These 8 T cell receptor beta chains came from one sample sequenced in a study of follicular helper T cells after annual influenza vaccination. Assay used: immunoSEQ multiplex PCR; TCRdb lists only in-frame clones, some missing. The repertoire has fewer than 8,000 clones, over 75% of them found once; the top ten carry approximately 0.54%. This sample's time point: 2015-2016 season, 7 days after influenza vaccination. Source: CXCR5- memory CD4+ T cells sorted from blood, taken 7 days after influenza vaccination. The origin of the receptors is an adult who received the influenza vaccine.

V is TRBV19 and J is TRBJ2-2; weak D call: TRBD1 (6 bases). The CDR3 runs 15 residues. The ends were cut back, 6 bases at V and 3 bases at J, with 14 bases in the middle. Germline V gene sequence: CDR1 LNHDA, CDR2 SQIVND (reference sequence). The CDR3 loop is CASSLNQGHTGELFF. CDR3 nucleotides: TGTGCCAGTAGCCTAAATCAGGGGCACACCGGGGAGCTGTTTTTT.

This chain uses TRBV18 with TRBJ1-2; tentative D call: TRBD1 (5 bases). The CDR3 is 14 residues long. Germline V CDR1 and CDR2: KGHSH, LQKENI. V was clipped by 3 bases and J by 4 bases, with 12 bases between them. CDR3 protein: CASSPTTETYGYTF. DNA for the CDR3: TGTGCCAGCTCACCCACGACAGAAACCTATGGCTACACCTTC.

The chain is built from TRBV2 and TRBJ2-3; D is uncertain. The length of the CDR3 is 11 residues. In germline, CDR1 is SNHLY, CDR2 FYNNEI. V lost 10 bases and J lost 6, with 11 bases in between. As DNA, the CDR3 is TGTGCCACCACCCTCAGCGATACGCAGTATTTT. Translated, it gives CATTLSDTQYF.

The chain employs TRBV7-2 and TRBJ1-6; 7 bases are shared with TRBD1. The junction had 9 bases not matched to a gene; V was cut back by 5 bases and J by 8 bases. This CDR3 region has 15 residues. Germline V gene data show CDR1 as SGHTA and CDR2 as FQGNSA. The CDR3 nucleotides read TGTGCCAGCAGCCCACGGACAGGAGGGGATTCACCCCTCCACTTT. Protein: CASSPRTGGDSPLHF.

CDR3 in amino acids: CASSYMDRSSGNTIYF. In nucleotides, the CDR3 is TGTGCCAGCAGTTACATGGACAGGAGCTCTGGAAACACCATATATTTT. This chain uses TRBV6-6 with TRBJ1-3; 7 bases map to TRBD1. With V trimmed by 2 bases and J by 0 bases, 4 bases remained unmatched. CDR1 is MNHNY, CDR2 SVGAGI, per germline (reference sequence). This CDR3 spans 16 amino acids.

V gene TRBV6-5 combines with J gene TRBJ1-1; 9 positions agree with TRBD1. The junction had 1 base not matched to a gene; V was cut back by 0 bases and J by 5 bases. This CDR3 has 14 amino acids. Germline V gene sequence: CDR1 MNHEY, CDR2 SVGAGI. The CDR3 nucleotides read TGTGCCAGCAGTTACTCGGACAGGGGTACTGAAGCTTTCTTT. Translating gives CASSYSDRGTEAFF.

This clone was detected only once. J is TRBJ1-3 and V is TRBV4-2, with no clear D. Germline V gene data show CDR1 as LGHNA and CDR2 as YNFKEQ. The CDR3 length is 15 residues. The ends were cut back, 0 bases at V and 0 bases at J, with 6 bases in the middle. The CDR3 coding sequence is TGTGCCAGCAGCCAAGAGTGGCTCTCTGGAAACACCATATATTTT. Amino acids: CASSQEWLSGNTIYF.

This CDR3 is CASSGQTDNSPLHF. Written as DNA, the CDR3 is TGTGCCAGCAGTGGACAGACCGATAATTCACCCCTCCACTTT. The rearrangement joins TRBV27 to TRBJ1-6; tentatively, D is TRBD1 (6 bases). The CDR3 contains 14 residues. Trimming took off 5 bases at V and 5 bases at J, with 10 bases between the two ends. Germline lookup yields CDR1 MNHEY and CDR2 SMNVEV (reference sequence).